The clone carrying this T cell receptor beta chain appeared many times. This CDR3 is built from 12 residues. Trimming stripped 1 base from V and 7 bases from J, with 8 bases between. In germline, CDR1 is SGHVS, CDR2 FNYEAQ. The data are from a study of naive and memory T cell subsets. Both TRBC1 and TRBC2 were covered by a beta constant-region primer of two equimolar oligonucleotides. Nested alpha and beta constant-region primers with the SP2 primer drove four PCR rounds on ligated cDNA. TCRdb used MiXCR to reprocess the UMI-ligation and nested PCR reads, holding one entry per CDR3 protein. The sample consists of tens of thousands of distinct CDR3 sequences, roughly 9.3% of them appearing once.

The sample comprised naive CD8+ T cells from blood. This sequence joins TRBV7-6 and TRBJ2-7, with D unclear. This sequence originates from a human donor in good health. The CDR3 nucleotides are TGTGCCAGCAGCTTAGTCTCAGAGGAGCAGTACTTC. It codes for CASSLVSEEQYF. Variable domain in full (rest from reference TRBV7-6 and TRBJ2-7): GAGVSQSPRYKVTKRGQDVALRCDPISGHVSLYWYRQALGQGPEFLTYFNYEAQQDKSGLPNDRFSAERPEGSISTLTIQRTEQRDSAMYRCASSLVSEEQYFGPGTRLTVT.